This T cell receptor beta chain appears in the sequencing data of a study of cytomegalovirus exposure and HLA in healthy donors. Findings and limits, study-wide: One later analysis reportedly identified an Asian-associated ancestry cluster that showed fewer N-insertions than the roughly 620-donor mean.

Donors consisted of healthy bone marrow donors. Nominally healthy donors provided the samples, though records likely missed some immune exposures. As to this clone: Its target is not known.

It was with 60 Vbeta and 13 Jbeta primers that the PCR ran. Sequencing used immunoSEQ multiplex PCR; TCRdb keeps in-frame clones, though not all of them. The table lists about 150,000 clones, about 88% of them singletons. The CDR3 spans 13 residues. V shed 7 bases and J 6 bases; nucleotides not matched to a gene: 7. Germline V gives CDR1 SGHRS, CDR2 YFSETQ. The material sequenced was PBMCs. J is TRBJ2-1 and V is TRBV5-1, with 7 nucleotides matching TRBD2. This TCR derives from a woman aged 18-35 years in good health and CMV-seronegative. CDR3 DNA sequence: TGCGCCAGCGGCTATAGCGGGCTCAATGAGCAGTTCTTC. Amino acids: CASGYSGLNEQFF.